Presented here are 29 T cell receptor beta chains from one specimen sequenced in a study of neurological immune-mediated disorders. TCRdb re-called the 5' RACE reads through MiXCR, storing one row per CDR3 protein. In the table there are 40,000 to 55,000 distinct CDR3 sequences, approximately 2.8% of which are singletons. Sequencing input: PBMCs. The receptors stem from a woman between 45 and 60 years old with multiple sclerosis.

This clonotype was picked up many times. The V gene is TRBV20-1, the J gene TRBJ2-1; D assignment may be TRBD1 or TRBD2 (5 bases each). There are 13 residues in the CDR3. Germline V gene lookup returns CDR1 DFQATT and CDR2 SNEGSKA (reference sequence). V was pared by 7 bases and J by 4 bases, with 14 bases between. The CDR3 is CSVPRDAYNEQFF. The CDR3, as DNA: TGCAGTGTCCCCCGGGACGCTTACAATGAGCAGTTCTTC.

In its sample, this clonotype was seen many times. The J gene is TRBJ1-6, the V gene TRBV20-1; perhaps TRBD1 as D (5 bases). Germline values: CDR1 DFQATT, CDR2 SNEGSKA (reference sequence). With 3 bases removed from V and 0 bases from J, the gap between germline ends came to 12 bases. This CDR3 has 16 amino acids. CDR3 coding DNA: TGCAGTGCTAGCGTGACAGTCGGCTCCTATAATTCACCCCTCCACTTT. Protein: CSASVTVGSYNSPLHF.

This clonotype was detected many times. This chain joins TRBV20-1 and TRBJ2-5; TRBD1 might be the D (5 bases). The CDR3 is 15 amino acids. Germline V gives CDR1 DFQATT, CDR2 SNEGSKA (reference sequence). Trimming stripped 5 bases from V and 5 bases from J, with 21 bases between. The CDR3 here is CSAARTSSLLETQYF. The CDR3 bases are TGCAGTGCTGCCCGGACATCCTCCTTATTGGAGACCCAGTACTTC.

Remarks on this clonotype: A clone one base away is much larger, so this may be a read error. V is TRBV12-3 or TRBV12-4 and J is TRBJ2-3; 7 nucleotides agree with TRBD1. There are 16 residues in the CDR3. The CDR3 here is CASSLGDYQGTDKQYF. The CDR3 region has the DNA TGTGCCAGCAGTTTAGGAGACTACCAAGGGACAGATAAGCAGTATTTT.

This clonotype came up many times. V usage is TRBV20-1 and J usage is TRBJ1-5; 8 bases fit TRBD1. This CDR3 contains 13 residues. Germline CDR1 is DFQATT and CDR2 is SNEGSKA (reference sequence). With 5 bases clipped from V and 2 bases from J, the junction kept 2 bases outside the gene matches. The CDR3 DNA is TGCAGTGCTGTGGACAGGGGCAATCAGCCCCAGCATTTT. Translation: CSAVDRGNQPQHF.

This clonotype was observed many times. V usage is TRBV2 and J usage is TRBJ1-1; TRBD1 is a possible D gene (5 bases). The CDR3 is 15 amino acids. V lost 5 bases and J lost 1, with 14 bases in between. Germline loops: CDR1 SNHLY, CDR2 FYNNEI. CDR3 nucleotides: TGTGCCAGCAGTCATCCGGGACTCCAGAACACTGAAGCTTTCTTT. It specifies CASSHPGLQNTEAFF.

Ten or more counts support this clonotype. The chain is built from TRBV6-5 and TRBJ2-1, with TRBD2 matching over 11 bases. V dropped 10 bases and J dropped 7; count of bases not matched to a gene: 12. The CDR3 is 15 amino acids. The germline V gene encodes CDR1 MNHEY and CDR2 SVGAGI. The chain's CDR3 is CATTRLAGTRNEQFF. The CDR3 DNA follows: TGTGCCACCACTAGACTAGCGGGAACGCGAAATGAGCAGTTCTTC.

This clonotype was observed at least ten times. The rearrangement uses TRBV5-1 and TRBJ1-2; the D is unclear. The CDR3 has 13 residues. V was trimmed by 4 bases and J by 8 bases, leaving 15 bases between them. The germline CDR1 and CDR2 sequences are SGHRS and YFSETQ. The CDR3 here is CASSPGPAEGYTF. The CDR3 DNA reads TGCGCCAGCAGCCCTGGGCCGGCAGAAGGCTACACCTTC.

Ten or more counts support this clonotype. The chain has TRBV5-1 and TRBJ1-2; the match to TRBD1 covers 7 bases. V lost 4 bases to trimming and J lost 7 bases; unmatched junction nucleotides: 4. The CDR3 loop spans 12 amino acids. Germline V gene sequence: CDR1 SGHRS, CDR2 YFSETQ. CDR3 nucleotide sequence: TGCGCCAGCAGCGGGACAGACCTTGGCTACACCTTC. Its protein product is CASSGTDLGYTF.

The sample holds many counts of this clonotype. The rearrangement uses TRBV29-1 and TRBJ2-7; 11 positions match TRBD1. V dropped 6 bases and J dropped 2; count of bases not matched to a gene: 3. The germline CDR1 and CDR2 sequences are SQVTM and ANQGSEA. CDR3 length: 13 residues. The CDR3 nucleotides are TGCAGCGTGGGGGGACAGGGGGCCTACGAGCAGTACGTC. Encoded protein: CSVGGQGAYEQYV.

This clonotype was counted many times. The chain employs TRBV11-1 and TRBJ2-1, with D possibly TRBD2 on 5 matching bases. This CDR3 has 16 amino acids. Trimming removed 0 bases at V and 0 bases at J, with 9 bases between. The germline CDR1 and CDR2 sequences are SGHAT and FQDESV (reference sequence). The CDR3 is CASSLAGRSSYNEQFF. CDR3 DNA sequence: TGTGCCAGCAGCTTAGCAGGGAGAAGCTCCTACAATGAGCAGTTCTTC.

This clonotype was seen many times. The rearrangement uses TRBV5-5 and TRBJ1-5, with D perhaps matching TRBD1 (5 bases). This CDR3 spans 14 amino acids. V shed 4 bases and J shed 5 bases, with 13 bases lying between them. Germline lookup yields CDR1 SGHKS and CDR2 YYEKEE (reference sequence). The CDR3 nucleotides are TGTGCCAGCAGCCCCTGGGACGGTGATCAGCCCCAGCATTTT. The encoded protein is CASSPWDGDQPQHF. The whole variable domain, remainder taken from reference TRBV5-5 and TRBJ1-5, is DAGVTQSPTHLIKTRGQQVTLRCSPISGHKSVSWYQQVLGQGPQFIFQYYEKEERGRGNFPDRFSARQFPNYSSELNVNALLLGDSALYLCASSPWDGDQPQHFGDGTRLSIL.

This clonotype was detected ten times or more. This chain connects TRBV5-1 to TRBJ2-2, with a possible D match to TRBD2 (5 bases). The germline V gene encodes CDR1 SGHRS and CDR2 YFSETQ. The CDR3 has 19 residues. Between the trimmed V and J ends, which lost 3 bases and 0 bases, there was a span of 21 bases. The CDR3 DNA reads TGCGCCAGCAGCTCAAAACTAGACTCCTACGGCGCGAACACCGGGGAGCTGTTTTTT. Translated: CASSSKLDSYGANTGELFF. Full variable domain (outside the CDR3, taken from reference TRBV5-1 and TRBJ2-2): KAGVTQTPRYLIKTRGQQVTLSCSPISGHRSVSWYQQTPGQGLQFLFEYFSETQRNKGNFPGRFSGRQFSNSRSEMNVSTLELGDSALYLCASSSKLDSYGANTGELFFGEGSRLTVL.

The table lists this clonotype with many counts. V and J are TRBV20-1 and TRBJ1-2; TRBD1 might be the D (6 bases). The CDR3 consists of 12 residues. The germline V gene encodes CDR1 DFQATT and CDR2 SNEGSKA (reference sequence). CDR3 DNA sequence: TGCACCGGAGGGGAGGGGGACTATGGCTACACCTTC. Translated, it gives CTGGEGDYGYTF.

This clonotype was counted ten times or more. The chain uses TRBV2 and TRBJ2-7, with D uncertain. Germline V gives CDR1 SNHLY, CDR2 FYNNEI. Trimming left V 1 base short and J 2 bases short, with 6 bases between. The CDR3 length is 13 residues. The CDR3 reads CASSEGAPYEQYV. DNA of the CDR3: TGTGCCAGCAGTGAAGGGGCACCCTACGAGCAGTACGTC.

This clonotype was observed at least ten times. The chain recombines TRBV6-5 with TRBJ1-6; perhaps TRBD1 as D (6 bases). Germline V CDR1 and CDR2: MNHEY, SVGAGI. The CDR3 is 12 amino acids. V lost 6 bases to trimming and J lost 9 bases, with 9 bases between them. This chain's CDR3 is CASRRGASPLHF. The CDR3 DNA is TGTGCCAGCAGAAGGGGGGCTTCACCCCTCCACTTT.

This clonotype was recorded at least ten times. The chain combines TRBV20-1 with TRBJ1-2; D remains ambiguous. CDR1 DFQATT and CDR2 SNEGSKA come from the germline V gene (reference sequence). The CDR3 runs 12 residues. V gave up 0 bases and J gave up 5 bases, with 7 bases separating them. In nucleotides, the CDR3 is TGCAGTGCTAGAGATCGGGGTTATGGCTACACCTTC. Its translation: CSARDRGYGYTF.

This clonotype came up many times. As DNA, the CDR3 is TGCGCCAGCTCCATAATAGCGGGAGGGCCATCAGATACGCAGTATTTT. Protein product: CASSIIAGGPSDTQYF. The chain carries TRBV10-1 and TRBJ2-3; 11 bases agree with TRBD2. Losses at the gene ends were 8 bases for V and 4 bases for J; bases not matched to a gene: 11. Per the germline V gene, CDR1 is WNHNN and CDR2 is SYGVQD (reference sequence). The CDR3 extends over 16 amino acids.

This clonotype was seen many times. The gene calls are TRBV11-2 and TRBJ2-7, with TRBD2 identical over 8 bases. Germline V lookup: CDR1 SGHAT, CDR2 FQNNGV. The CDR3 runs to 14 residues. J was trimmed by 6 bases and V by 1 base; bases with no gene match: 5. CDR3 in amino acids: CASSLGRGGSEQYF. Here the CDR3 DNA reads TGTGCCAGCAGCTTAGGCCGGGGGGGTAGCGAGCAGTACTTC.

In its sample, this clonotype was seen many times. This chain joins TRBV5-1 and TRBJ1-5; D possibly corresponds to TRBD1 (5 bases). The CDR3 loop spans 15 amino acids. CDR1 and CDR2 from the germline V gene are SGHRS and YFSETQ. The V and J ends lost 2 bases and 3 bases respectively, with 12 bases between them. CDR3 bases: TGCGCCAGCAGCTTAATGGGGGTTAACAATCAGCCCCAGCATTTT. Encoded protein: CASSLMGVNNQPQHF.

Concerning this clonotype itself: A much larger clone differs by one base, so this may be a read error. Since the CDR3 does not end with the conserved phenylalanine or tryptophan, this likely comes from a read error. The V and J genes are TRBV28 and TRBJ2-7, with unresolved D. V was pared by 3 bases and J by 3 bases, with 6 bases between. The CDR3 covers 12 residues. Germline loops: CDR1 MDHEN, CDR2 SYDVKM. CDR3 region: CASSFVGYEQYG. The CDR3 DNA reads TGTGCCAGCAGTTTTGTCGGCTACGAGCAGTACGGC.

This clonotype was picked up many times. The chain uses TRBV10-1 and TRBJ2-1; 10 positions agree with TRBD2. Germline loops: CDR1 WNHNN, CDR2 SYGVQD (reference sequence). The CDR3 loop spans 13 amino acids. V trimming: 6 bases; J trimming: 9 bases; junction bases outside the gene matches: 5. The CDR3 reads CASSDSGRPEQFF. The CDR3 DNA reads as TGCGCCAGCAGCGATAGCGGGAGGCCTGAGCAGTTCTTC.

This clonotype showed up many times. CDR3 protein: CASSPNGLNTEAFF. CDR3 sequence (DNA): TGTGCCAGCAGCCCGAACGGTCTGAACACTGAAGCTTTCTTT. The chain employs TRBV5-5 and TRBJ1-1; D is undetermined. The V and J ends lost 4 bases and 0 bases respectively, with 10 bases between them. The CDR3 is 14 amino acids. The germline V gene has CDR1 SGHKS and CDR2 YYEKEE (reference sequence).

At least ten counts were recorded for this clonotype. For the CDR3, the DNA is TGCAGTGCTAGCGTCCCTCCGGGACAGGGGGCATACGCGAACACCGGGGAGCTGTTTTTT. It is translated as CSASVPPGQGAYANTGELFF. The genes are TRBV20-1 and TRBJ2-2; 12 bases are shared with TRBD1. V was clipped by 3 bases and J by 0 bases; unmatched bases: 14. This CDR3 has 20 residues. Germline lookup yields CDR1 DFQATT and CDR2 SNEGSKA (reference sequence).

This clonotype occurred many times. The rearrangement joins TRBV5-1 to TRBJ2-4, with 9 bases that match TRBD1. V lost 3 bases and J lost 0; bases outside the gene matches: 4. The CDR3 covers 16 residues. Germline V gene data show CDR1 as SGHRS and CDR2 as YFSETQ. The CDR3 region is CASSSRQGVAKNIQYF. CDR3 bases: TGCGCCAGCAGCTCGAGACAGGGGGTAGCCAAAAACATTCAGTACTTC.

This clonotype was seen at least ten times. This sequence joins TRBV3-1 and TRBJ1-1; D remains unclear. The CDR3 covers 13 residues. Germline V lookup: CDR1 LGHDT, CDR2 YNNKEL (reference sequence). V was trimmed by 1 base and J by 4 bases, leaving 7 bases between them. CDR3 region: CASSQATVTEAFF. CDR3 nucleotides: TGTGCCAGCAGCCAAGCAACTGTCACTGAAGCTTTCTTT. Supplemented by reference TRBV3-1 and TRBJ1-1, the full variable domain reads DTAVSQTPKYLVTQMGNDKSIKCEQNLGHDTMYWYKQDSKKFLKIMFSYNNKELIINETVPNRFSPKSPDKAHLNLHINSLELGDSAVYFCASSQATVTEAFFGQGTRLTVV.

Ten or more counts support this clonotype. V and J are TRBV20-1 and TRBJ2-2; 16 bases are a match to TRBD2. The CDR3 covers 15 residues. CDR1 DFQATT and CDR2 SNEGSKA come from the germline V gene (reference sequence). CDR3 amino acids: CRGTSGRARGGELFF. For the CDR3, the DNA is TGCAGGGGGACTAGCGGGAGGGCAAGGGGCGGGGAGCTGTTTTTT.

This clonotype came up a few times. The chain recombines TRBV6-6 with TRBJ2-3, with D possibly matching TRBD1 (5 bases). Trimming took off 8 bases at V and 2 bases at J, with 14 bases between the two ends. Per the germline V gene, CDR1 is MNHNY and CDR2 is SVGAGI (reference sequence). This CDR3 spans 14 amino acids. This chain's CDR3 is CASSTAGLTDTQYF. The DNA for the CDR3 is TGTGCCAGCTCTACAGCAGGGCTCACAGATACGCAGTATTTT.

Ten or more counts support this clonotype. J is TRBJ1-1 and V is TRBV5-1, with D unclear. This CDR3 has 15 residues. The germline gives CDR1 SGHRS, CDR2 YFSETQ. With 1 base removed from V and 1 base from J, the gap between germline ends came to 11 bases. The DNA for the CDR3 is TGCGCCAGCAGCTTGAAGGGCCAGGAGAACACTGAAGCTTTCTTT. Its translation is CASSLKGQENTEAFF.